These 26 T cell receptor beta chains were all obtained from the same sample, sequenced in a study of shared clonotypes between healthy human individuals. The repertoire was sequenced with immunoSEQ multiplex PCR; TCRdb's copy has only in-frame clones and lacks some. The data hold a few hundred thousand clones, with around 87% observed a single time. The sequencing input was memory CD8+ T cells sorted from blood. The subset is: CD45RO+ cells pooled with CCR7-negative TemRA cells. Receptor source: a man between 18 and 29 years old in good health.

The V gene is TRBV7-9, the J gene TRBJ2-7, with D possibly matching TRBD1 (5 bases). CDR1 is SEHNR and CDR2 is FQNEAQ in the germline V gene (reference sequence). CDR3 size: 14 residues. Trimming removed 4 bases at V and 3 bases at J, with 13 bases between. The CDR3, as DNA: TGTGCCAGCAGCTCCACAGGTTTTGACTACGAGCAGTACTTC. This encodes CASSSTGFDYEQYF.

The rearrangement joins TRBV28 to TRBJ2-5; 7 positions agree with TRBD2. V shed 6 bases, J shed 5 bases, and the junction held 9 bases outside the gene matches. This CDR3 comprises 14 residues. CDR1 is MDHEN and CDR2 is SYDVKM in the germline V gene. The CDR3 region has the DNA TGTGCCAGCAGCTACGGAGGGACTACGGAGACCCAGTACTTC. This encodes CASSYGGTTETQYF.

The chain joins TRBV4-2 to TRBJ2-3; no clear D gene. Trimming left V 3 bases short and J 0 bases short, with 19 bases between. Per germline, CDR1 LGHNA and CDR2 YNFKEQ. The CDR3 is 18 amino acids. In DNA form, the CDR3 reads TGTGCCAGCAGCCAGGTTCCCAGGCCCAAATCTAGCACAGATACGCAGTATTTT. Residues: CASSQVPRPKSSTDTQYF.

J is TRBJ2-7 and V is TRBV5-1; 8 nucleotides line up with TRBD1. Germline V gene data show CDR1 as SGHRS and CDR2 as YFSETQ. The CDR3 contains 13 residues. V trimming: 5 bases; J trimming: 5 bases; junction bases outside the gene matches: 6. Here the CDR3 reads CASSPTGADEQYF. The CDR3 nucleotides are TGCGCCAGCAGTCCGACAGGGGCCGACGAGCAGTACTTC. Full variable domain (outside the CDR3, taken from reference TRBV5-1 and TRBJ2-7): KAGVTQTPRYLIKTRGQQVTLSCSPISGHRSVSWYQQTPGQGLQFLFEYFSETQRNKGNFPGRFSGRQFSNSRSEMNVSTLELGDSALYLCASSPTGADEQYFGPGTRLTVT.

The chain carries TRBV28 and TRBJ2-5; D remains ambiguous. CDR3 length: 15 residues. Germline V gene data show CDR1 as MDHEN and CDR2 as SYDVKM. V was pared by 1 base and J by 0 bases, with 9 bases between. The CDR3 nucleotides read TGTGCCAGCAGTTTATACGCATCGTACCAAGAGACCCAGTACTTC. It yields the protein CASSLYASYQETQYF.

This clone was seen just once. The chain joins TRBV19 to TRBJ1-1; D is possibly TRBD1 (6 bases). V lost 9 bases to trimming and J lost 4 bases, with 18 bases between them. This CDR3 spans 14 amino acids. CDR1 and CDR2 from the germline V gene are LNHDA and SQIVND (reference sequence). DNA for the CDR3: TGTGCCAGCCGAACGGAGGCAGGGGTCACTGAAGCTTTCTTT. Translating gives CASRTEAGVTEAFF.

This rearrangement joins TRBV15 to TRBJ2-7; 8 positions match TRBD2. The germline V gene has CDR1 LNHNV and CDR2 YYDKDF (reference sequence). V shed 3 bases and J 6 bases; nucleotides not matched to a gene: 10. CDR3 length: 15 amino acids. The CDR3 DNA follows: TGTGCCACCAGCAGGGGGCGGGGGGTTTTCCTCGAGCAGTACTTC. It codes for CATSRGRGVFLEQYF.

The CDR3 loop reads CASRSRQGGWPQHF. The CDR3 DNA is TGTGCAAGTCGCTCGCGACAGGGGGGTTGGCCCCAGCATTTT. The chain recombines TRBV12-2 with TRBJ1-5; TRBD1 is the table's D call, not checked against the DNA. TRBV12-2 is annotated as a pseudogene. CDR3 length: 14 amino acids.

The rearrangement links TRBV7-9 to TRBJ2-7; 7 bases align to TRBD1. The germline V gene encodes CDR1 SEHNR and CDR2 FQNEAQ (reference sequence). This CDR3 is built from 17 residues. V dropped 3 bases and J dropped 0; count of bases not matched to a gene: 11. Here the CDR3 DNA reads TGTGCCAGCAGCTTGGGGACAGCCGAATTAACCTCCTACGAGCAGTACTTC. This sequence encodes CASSLGTAELTSYEQYF.

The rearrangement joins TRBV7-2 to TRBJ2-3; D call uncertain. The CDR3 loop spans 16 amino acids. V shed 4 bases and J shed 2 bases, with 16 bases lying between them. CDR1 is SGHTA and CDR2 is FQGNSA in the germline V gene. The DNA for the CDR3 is TGTGCCAGCAGCTCGTCCCTAGGAGCCTACACAGATACGCAGTATTTT. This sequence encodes CASSSSLGAYTDTQYF. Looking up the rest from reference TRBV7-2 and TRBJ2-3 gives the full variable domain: GAGVSQSPSNKVTEKGKDVELRCDPISGHTALYWYRQSLGQGLEFLIYFQGNSAPDKSGLPSDRFSAERTGGSVSTLTIQRTQQEDSAVYLCASSSSLGAYTDTQYFGPGTRLTVL.

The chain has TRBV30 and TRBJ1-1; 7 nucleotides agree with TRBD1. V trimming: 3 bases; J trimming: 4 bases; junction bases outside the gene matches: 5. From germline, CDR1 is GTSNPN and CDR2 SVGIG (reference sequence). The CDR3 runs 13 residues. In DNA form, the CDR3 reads TGTGCCTGGAGCCCGACAGGGTTCACTGAAGCTTTCTTT. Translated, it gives CAWSPTGFTEAFF.

The CDR3 here is CASSFIWDRQFSGNTIYF. The CDR3, as DNA: TGCGCCAGCAGCTTTATCTGGGACAGACAATTTTCTGGAAACACCATATATTTT. V and J are TRBV5-1 and TRBJ1-3, with 7 bases matching TRBD1. CDR1 and CDR2 from the germline V gene are SGHRS and YFSETQ. V lost 2 bases to trimming and J lost 1 base; unmatched junction nucleotides: 12. CDR3 length: 18 amino acids.

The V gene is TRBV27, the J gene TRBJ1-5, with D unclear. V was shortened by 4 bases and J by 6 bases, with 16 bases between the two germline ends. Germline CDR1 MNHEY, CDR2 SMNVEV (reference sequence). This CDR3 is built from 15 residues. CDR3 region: CASSSRALMGQPQHF. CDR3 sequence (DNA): TGTGCCAGCAGTTCCCGAGCTCTTATGGGTCAGCCCCAGCATTTT.

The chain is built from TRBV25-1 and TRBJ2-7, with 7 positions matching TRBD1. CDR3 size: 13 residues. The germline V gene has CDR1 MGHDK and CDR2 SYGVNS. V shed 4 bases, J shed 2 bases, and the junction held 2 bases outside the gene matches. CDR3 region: CASSVGTAYEQYF. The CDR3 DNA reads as TGTGCCAGCAGTGTCGGGACAGCCTACGAGCAGTACTTC.

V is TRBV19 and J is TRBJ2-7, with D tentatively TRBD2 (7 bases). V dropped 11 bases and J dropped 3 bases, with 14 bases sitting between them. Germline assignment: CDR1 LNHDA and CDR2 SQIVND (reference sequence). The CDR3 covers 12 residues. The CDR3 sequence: CASQGGGYEQYF. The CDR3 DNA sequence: TGTGCCTCCCAGGGAGGGGGCTACGAGCAGTACTTC.

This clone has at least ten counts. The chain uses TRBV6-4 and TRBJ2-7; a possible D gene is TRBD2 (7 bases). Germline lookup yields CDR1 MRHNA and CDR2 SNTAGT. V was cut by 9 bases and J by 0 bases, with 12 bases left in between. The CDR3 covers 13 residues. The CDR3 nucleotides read TGTGCCAGGAGGGGGGGAAGCTCCTACGAGCAGTACTTC. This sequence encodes CARRGGSSYEQYF.

Here the CDR3 reads CASSPTTTYEQYF. CDR3 DNA sequence: TGTGCCAGCAGTCCGACTACCACCTACGAGCAGTACTTC. The rearrangement uses TRBV6-5 and TRBJ2-7; TRBD2 is a possible D gene (5 bases). Germline assignment: CDR1 MNHEY and CDR2 SVGAGI. This CDR3 is 13 amino acids long. V was shortened by 5 bases and J by 2 bases, with 10 bases between the two germline ends.

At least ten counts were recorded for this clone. CDR3 sequence: CASMTQGGSYEQYF. The CDR3 DNA follows: TGTGCCAGCATGACCCAGGGAGGGTCGTACGAGCAGTACTTC. The rearrangement joins TRBV27 to TRBJ2-7, with 7 bases that match TRBD2. V was clipped by 7 bases and J by 4 bases; unmatched bases: 10. The germline V gene has CDR1 MNHEY and CDR2 SMNVEV (reference sequence). This CDR3 is built from 14 residues.

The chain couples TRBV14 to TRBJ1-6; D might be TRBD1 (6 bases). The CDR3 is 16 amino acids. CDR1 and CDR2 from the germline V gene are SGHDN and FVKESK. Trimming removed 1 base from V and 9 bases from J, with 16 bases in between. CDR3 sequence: CASSQVGGLLSSPLHF. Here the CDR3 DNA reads TGTGCCAGCAGCCAAGTAGGGGGACTGCTTAGTTCACCCCTCCACTTT.

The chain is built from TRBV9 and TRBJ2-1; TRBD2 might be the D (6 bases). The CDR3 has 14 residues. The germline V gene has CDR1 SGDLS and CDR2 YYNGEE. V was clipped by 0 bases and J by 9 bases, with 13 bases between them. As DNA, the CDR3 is TGTGCCAGCAGCGTAGATCGGCTAGCGCTTGAGCAGTTCTTC. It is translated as CASSVDRLALEQFF.

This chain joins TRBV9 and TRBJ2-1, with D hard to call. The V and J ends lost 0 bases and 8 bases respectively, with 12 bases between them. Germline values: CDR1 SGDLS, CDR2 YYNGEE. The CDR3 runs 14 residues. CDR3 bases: TGTGCCAGCAGCGTAGACCCTGGCGTGTATGAGCAGTTCTTC. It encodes CASSVDPGVYEQFF.

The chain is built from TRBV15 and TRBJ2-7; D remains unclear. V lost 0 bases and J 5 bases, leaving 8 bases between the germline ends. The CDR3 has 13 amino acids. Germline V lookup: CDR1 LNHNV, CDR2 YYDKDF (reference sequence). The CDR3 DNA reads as TGTGCCACCAGCAGAGATCATTTCCACGAGCAGTACTTC. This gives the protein CATSRDHFHEQYF. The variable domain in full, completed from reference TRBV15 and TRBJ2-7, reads DAMVIQNPRYQVTQFGKPVTLSCSQTLNHNVMYWYQQKSSQAPKLLFHYYDKDFNNEADTPDNFQSRRPNTSFCFLDIRSPGLGDTAMYLCATSRDHFHEQYFGPGTRLTVT.

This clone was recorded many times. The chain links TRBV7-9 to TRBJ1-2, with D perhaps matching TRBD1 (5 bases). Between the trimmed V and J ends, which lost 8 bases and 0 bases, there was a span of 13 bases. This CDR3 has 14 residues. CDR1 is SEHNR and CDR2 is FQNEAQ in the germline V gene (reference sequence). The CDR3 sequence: CASGGRRANYGYTF. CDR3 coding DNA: TGTGCCAGCGGGGGACGAAGAGCTAACTATGGCTACACCTTC.

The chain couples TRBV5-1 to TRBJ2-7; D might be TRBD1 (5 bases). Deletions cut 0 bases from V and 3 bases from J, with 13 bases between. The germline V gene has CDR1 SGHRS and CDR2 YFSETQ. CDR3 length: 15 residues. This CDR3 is CASSLGQGALYEQYF. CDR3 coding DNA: TGCGCCAGCAGCTTGGGTCAGGGTGCGCTCTACGAGCAGTACTTC.

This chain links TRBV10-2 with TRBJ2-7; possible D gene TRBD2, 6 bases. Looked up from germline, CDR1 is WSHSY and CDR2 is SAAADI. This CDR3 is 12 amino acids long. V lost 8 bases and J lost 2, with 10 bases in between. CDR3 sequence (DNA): TGCGCCAGCGGGCGGGAAACCTACGAGCAGTACTTC. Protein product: CASGRETYEQYF.

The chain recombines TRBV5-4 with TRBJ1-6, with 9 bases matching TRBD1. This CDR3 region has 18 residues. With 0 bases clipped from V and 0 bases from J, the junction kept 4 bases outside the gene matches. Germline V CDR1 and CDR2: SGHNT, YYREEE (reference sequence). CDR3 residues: CASSLGGTGLSYNSPLHF. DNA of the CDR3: TGTGCCAGCAGCTTGGGCGGGACAGGGCTCTCCTATAATTCACCCCTCCACTTT.